This entry is about one TCR beta chain. Other nucleotide sequences in the sample specify the same CDR3. The study ran its PCR with 60 Vbeta and 13 Jbeta primers. Study processing details: Roughly 10 million shared chains were among approximately 87 million unique TCR beta chains counted in a later analysis. TCRdb keeps only in-frame clones here, not all; method: immunoSEQ multiplex PCR. Clonal size and the V and J genes are those of that table, whereas D and trimming came from the DNA. The data show 150,000 to 200,000 clones, roughly 80% seen once. This sample is drawn from a study of cytomegalovirus exposure and HLA in healthy donors. CDR1 is SGHTA, CDR2 FQGNSA, per germline. CDR3 size: 15 residues. V lost 2 bases and J lost 5, with 15 bases in between.

This clonotype originated in a woman aged 45-60 years in good health and CMV-seronegative. The chain carries TRBV7-2 and TRBJ2-5; a weak D match, TRBD1 (8 bases). Sequenced: PBMCs. CDR3 sequence: CASSLPGQGGETQYF. The DNA of the CDR3 is TGTGCCAGCAGCTTACCCGGACAGGGAGGGGAGACCCAGTACTTC. The complete variable domain, with remaining parts taken from reference TRBV7-2 and TRBJ2-5, reads GAGVSQSPSNKVTEKGKDVELRCDPISGHTALYWYRQSLGQGLEFLIYFQGNSAPDKSGLPSDRFSAERTGGSVSTLTIQRTQQEDSAVYLCASSLPGQGGETQYFGPGTRLLVL.